What follows are 30 T cell receptor beta chains derived from one specimen sequenced in a study of cytomegalovirus exposure and HLA in healthy donors. The PCR used 60 Vbeta and 13 Jbeta primers. Using immunoSEQ multiplex PCR, the repertoire was profiled, and TCRdb retains in-frame clones only, with some absent. Its table records 150,000 or so clones. The sample taken for sequencing was PBMCs. These receptors came from a woman in her forties or fifties in good health and CMV-seronegative.

The V call is TRBV5-1, the J call TRBJ1-2; 7 nucleotides agree with TRBD1. The CDR3 is 16 residues long. Germline CDR1 reads SGHRS; CDR2 reads YFSETQ. Trimming took 4 bases from V and 1 from J; bases not matched to a gene: 10. CDR3: CASSLDPGTVNYGYTF. The CDR3 bases are TGCGCCAGCAGCCTTGATCCCGGGACAGTTAACTATGGCTACACCTTC.

The rearrangement links TRBV7-9 to TRBJ1-6, with unresolved D. Trimming took off 5 bases at V and 10 bases at J, with 15 bases between the two ends. There are 14 residues in the CDR3. Germline V gene sequence: CDR1 SEHNR, CDR2 FQNEAQ (reference sequence). The CDR3: CASSPSLVLSPLHF. As DNA, the CDR3 is TGTGCCAGCAGCCCCTCCCTGGTTCTATCACCCCTCCACTTT.

This chain joins TRBV7-2 and TRBJ2-5; D remains unclear. CDR3 length: 12 residues. CDR1 is SGHTA, CDR2 FQGNSA, per germline. V lost 1 base to trimming and J lost 9 bases, with 9 bases between them. CDR3 in amino acids: CASSLEVKPQYF. The CDR3 DNA sequence: TGTGCCAGCAGCTTAGAAGTGAAGCCCCAGTACTTC.

The V gene is TRBV6-5, the J gene TRBJ2-2; possibly TRBD1 for D (5 bases). The CDR3 extends over 15 amino acids. The V end lost 8 bases, the J end lost 0 bases, and 13 bases lay between the germline ends. The germline CDR1 and CDR2 sequences are MNHEY and SVGAGI. The CDR3 DNA reads TGTGCCAGCGGGGCTCGAGGCCCGAACACCGGGGAGCTGTTTTTT. Amino acid sequence: CASGARGPNTGELFF.

V and J are TRBV18 and TRBJ1-1, with TRBD1 as a possible D gene (5 bases). Per the germline V gene, CDR1 is KGHSH and CDR2 is LQKENI. This CDR3 has 15 amino acids. The V end lost 5 bases, the J end lost 2 bases, and 15 bases lay between the germline ends. CDR3 coding DNA: TGTGCCAGCTCAGGGGCCGAAAGGGGTAACACTGAAGCTTTCTTT. This sequence encodes CASSGAERGNTEAFF.

The chain is built from TRBV6-1 and TRBJ2-1; 9 nucleotides align to TRBD2. V dropped 8 bases and J dropped 7; count of bases not matched to a gene: 12. This CDR3 comprises 15 residues. Germline V gives CDR1 MNHNS, CDR2 SASEGT. This CDR3 reads CASPEGRGGQNEQFF. The CDR3 DNA follows: TGTGCCAGCCCAGAGGGGCGGGGGGGCCAGAATGAGCAGTTCTTC.

The DNA for the CDR3 is TGTGCCAGCTCACTCATAACCCCAGGGCGCCCCATCACCGGGGAGCTGTTTTTT. This translates into CASSLITPGRPITGELFF. The rearrangement uses TRBV18 and TRBJ2-2, with D maybe TRBD1 (5 bases). V lost 4 bases and J lost 4, with 22 bases in between. Germline V gene data show CDR1 as KGHSH and CDR2 as LQKENI. The CDR3 runs 18 residues. Based on the CDR3 plus reference TRBV18 and TRBJ2-2, the full variable domain is NAGVMQNPRHLVRRRGQEARLRCSPMKGHSHVYWYRQLPEEGLKFMVYLQKENIIDESGMPKERFSAEFPKEGPSILRIQQVVRGDSAAYFCASSLITPGRPITGELFFGEGSRLTVL.

The J gene is TRBJ2-6, the V gene TRBV25-1; possible D gene TRBD2, 6 bases. CDR1 MGHDK and CDR2 SYGVNS come from the germline V gene. Trimming took off 11 bases at V and 1 base at J, with 21 bases between the two ends. The CDR3 has 17 residues. This CDR3 is CACRGLEGKSGANVLTF. CDR3 nucleotides: TGTGCCTGCCGGGGTTTGGAGGGTAAATCTGGGGCCAACGTCCTGACTTTC.

The chain has TRBV5-4 and TRBJ1-1; 7 bases align to TRBD1. Germline V gives CDR1 SGHNT, CDR2 YYREEE (reference sequence). CDR3 length: 14 amino acids. The trim removed 4 bases at V and 3 bases at J, leaving 6 bases unmatched. Written as DNA, the CDR3 is TGTGCCAGCAGCCATGTAACAGGGGACACTGAAGCTTTCTTT. It specifies CASSHVTGDTEAFF. Full variable domain (rest looked up from reference TRBV5-4 and TRBJ1-1): ETGVTQSPTHLIKTRGQQVTLRCSSQSGHNTVSWYQQALGQGPQFIFQYYREEENGRGNFPPRFSGLQFPNYSSELNVNALELDDSALYLCASSHVTGDTEAFFGQGTRLTVV.

The V call is TRBV5-1, the J call TRBJ2-5; TRBD1 is a possible D gene (5 bases). The CDR3 totals 14 residues. Germline CDR1 and CDR2: SGHRS and YFSETQ. V gave up 2 bases and J gave up 4 bases, with 12 bases separating them. CDR3 sequence reads: CASSFGAPRETQYF. The CDR3 coding sequence is TGCGCCAGCAGCTTTGGGGCGCCACGAGAGACCCAGTACTTC.

V usage is TRBV5-1 and J usage is TRBJ1-2; 12 nucleotides align to TRBD1. The trim removed 2 bases at V and 8 bases at J, leaving 13 bases unmatched. This CDR3 is built from 17 residues. Per the germline V gene, CDR1 is SGHRS and CDR2 is YFSETQ. Here the CDR3 DNA reads TGCGCCAGCAGCTTCGGGATGGGGACAGGGGGCAGAGAGGGCTACACCTTC. This gives the protein CASSFGMGTGGREGYTF.

The gene calls are TRBV7-2 and TRBJ2-7; TRBD1 is a possible D gene (6 bases). Per the germline V gene, CDR1 is SGHTA and CDR2 is FQGNSA. The CDR3 has 14 residues. V was trimmed by 5 bases and J by 6 bases, leaving 17 bases between them. The CDR3 DNA sequence: TGTGCCAGCAGCAGGCGACAGGTCTCCAGCGAGCAGTACTTC. This translates into CASSRRQVSSEQYF.

The chain has TRBV6-5 and TRBJ1-2, with unresolved D. V lost 2 bases and J lost 0, with 10 bases in between. The length of the CDR3 is 15 residues. Per the germline V gene, CDR1 is MNHEY and CDR2 is SVGAGI. The CDR3 spells CASSYRRDSNYGYTF. The CDR3 coding sequence is TGTGCCAGCAGTTACAGGCGGGATTCTAACTATGGCTACACCTTC.

The J gene is TRBJ2-3, the V gene TRBV18; 8 bases line up with TRBD2. The CDR3 has 15 residues. The junction had 5 bases not matched to a gene; V was cut back by 3 bases and J by 3 bases. Germline loops: CDR1 KGHSH, CDR2 LQKENI. The CDR3 sequence is CASSPSAGGTDTQYF. For the CDR3, the DNA is TGTGCCAGCTCACCGTCGGCGGGAGGAACAGATACGCAGTATTTT.

V and J are TRBV27 and TRBJ2-5; D may be TRBD1 (7 bases). The CDR3 extends over 13 amino acids. CDR1 MNHEY and CDR2 SMNVEV come from the germline V gene (reference sequence). V shed 5 bases and J shed 5 bases, with 12 bases lying between them. CDR3 sequence (DNA): TGTGCCAGCAGTCTACAGGGGAGGGAGACCCAGTACTTC. Protein: CASSLQGRETQYF.

This rearrangement joins TRBV2 to TRBJ1-5, with 9 bases fitting TRBD1. CDR1 is SNHLY and CDR2 is FYNNEI in the germline V gene. V was clipped by 5 bases and J by 7 bases; unmatched bases: 3. The CDR3 runs to 13 residues. The chain's CDR3 is CASSYTGGQPQHF. The CDR3, as DNA: TGTGCCAGCAGTTACACAGGGGGCCAGCCCCAGCATTTT.

V is TRBV28 and J is TRBJ1-1; the D is unclear. Germline loops: CDR1 MDHEN, CDR2 SYDVKM. The length of the CDR3 is 17 residues. V was trimmed by 1 base and J by 1 base, leaving 16 bases between them. CDR3 protein: CASSLYPALFRNTEAFF. The DNA of the CDR3 is TGTGCCAGCAGTTTATATCCCGCGCTGTTTAGGAACACTGAAGCTTTCTTT. Together with reference TRBV28 and TRBJ1-1, the CDR3 gives the full variable domain: DVKVTQSSRYLVKRTGEKVFLECVQDMDHENMFWYRQDPGLGLRLIYFSYDVKMKEKGDIPEGYSVSREKKERFSLILESASTNQTSMYLCASSLYPALFRNTEAFFGQGTRLTVV.

The rearrangement links TRBV7-2 to TRBJ2-1, with a possible D match to TRBD2 (6 bases). Germline values: CDR1 SGHTA, CDR2 FQGNSA. The CDR3 has 13 amino acids. Trimming pared 5 bases from V and 6 bases from J, leaving 11 bases between. CDR3: CASSRGWGNEQFF. For the CDR3, the DNA is TGTGCCAGCAGCCGGGGGTGGGGCAATGAGCAGTTCTTC.

The chain employs TRBV4-1 and TRBJ2-1, with D maybe TRBD2 (6 bases). This CDR3 spans 16 amino acids. V was cut by 1 base and J by 7 bases, with 17 bases left in between. Germline-derived CDR1 and CDR2 are MGHRA and YSYEKL. The CDR3 protein is CASSQGPGRLENEQFF. CDR3 in DNA: TGCGCCAGCAGCCAAGGGCCAGGGAGGCTTGAGAATGAGCAGTTCTTC.

The chain uses TRBV7-2 and TRBJ2-5; 11 nucleotides line up with TRBD2. With 5 bases clipped from V and 5 bases from J, the junction kept 10 bases outside the gene matches. The CDR3 totals 16 residues. CDR1 and CDR2 from the germline V gene are SGHTA and FQGNSA. The CDR3 spells CASSTTSGGPRETQYF. The CDR3 coding sequence is TGTGCCAGCAGCACTACTAGCGGGGGACCACGTGAGACCCAGTACTTC.

The chain combines TRBV2 with TRBJ1-5; TRBD1 is a possible D gene (5 bases). V dropped 2 bases and J dropped 5 bases, with 10 bases sitting between them. Per the germline V gene, CDR1 is SNHLY and CDR2 is FYNNEI. This CDR3 has 14 amino acids. The CDR3 coding sequence is TGTGCCAGCAGTGAACCGTCAGGGCATCAGCCCCAGCATTTT. Translated, it gives CASSEPSGHQPQHF.

CDR3 sequence reads: CASSLGAGREQFF. The CDR3, as DNA: TGTGCCAGCAGCTTAGGAGCGGGCCGGGAGCAGTTCTTC. The rearrangement links TRBV7-2 to TRBJ2-1; possible D gene TRBD2, 6 bases. Germline V gene lookup returns CDR1 SGHTA and CDR2 FQGNSA. This CDR3 is built from 13 residues. The V end was cut by 1 base, the J end by 10 bases, with 11 bases between. Full variable domain (missing parts from reference TRBV7-2 and TRBJ2-1): GAGVSQSPSNKVTEKGKDVELRCDPISGHTALYWYRQSLGQGLEFLIYFQGNSAPDKSGLPSDRFSAERTGGSVSTLTIQRTQQEDSAVYLCASSLGAGREQFFGPGTRLTVL.

V gene TRBV6-1 combines with J gene TRBJ2-1, with D hard to call. This CDR3 is 16 amino acids long. The germline gives CDR1 MNHNS, CDR2 SASEGT. V lost 4 bases to trimming and J lost 0 bases, with 13 bases between them. Here the CDR3 DNA reads TGTGCCAGCAGTGGAGAATCTAGAGGCTCCTACAATGAGCAGTTCTTC. This codes for CASSGESRGSYNEQFF.

The V call is TRBV2, the J call TRBJ2-3; possible D gene TRBD1, 5 bases. Germline V CDR1 and CDR2: SNHLY, FYNNEI. The ends were cut back, 3 bases at V and 8 bases at J, with 9 bases in the middle. This CDR3 comprises 12 residues. The CDR3 DNA sequence: TGTGCCAGCAGTGACAGGGCAGCTACGCAGTATTTT. It translates to CASSDRAATQYF.

The chain couples TRBV7-7 to TRBJ2-5; TRBD1 is a possible D gene (5 bases). The ends were cut back, 5 bases at V and 4 bases at J, with 14 bases in the middle. Germline V gene data show CDR1 as SSHAT and CDR2 as FNYEAQ (reference sequence). The CDR3 sequence is 14 residues long. The CDR3 region has the DNA TGTGCCAGCAGCCCATCCGCCCAGGGAGAGACCCAGTACTTC. This sequence encodes CASSPSAQGETQYF.

The chain uses TRBV4-2 and TRBJ1-1; 7 positions agree with TRBD1. Trimming at V came to 4 bases and at J to 2 bases, leaving 7 bases not matched to a gene. CDR1 is LGHNA, CDR2 YNFKEQ, per germline. This CDR3 spans 15 amino acids. The CDR3 DNA sequence: TGTGCCAGCAGCCGAGGGGGACAGACTAACACTGAAGCTTTCTTT. This translates into CASSRGGQTNTEAFF.

The J gene is TRBJ2-7, the V gene TRBV7-9; TRBD2 aligns across 9 bases. Per germline, CDR1 SEHNR and CDR2 FQNEAQ (reference sequence). Trimming at V came to 5 bases and at J to 5 bases, leaving 7 bases not matched to a gene. The CDR3 runs 14 residues. CDR3 sequence reads: CASSPGLARDEQYF. The CDR3 DNA reads as TGTGCCAGCAGCCCAGGACTAGCGCGGGACGAGCAGTACTTC.

This CDR3 is CASSLDVGGNQPQHF. The CDR3 DNA reads as TGTGCCAGCAGCTTAGATGTGGGCGGCAATCAGCCCCAGCATTTT. The chain joins TRBV11-2 to TRBJ1-5; D ambiguous. This CDR3 is 15 amino acids long. The V end lost 0 bases, the J end lost 2 bases, and 8 bases lay between the germline ends. From germline, CDR1 is SGHAT and CDR2 FQNNGV.

The chain links TRBV4-1 to TRBJ2-2; 7 bases map to TRBD1. Germline CDR1 MGHRA, CDR2 YSYEKL. This CDR3 spans 15 amino acids. The V and J ends lost 0 bases and 5 bases, in that order; junction bases with no gene match: 3. The CDR3, as DNA: TGCGCCAGCAGCCAAGAAACAGGGGTTACCGGGGAGCTGTTTTTT. Amino acids: CASSQETGVTGELFF.

The chain has TRBV27 and TRBJ1-5; 11 bases are shared with TRBD1. The junction had 9 bases not matched to a gene; V was cut back by 6 bases and J by 8 bases. CDR3 length: 15 residues. Germline lookup yields CDR1 MNHEY and CDR2 SMNVEV (reference sequence). The CDR3 spells CASSPGQGVSEPQHF. CDR3 sequence (DNA): TGTGCCAGCAGCCCGGGACAGGGGGTATCAGAGCCCCAGCATTTT.